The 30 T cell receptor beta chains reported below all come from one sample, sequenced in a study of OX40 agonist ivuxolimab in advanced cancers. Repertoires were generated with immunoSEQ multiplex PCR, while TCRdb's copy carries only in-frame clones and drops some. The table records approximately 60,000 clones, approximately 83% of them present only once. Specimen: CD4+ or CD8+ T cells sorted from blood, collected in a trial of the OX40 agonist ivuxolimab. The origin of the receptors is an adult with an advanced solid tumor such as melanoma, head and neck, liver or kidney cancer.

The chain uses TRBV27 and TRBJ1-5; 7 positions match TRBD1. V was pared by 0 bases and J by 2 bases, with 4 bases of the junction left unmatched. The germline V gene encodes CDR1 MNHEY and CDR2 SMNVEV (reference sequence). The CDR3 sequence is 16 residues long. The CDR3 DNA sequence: TGTGCCAGCAGTTTATCGTCCAGGGGGGGCAATCAGCCCCAGCATTTT. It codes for CASSLSSRGGNQPQHF.

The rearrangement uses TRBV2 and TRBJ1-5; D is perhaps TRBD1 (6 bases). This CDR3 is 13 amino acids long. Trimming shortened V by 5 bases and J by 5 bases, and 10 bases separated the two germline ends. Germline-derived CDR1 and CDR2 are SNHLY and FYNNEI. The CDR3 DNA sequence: TGTGCCAGCAGTACAGGGAGGGATCAGCCCCAGCATTTT. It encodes CASSTGRDQPQHF.

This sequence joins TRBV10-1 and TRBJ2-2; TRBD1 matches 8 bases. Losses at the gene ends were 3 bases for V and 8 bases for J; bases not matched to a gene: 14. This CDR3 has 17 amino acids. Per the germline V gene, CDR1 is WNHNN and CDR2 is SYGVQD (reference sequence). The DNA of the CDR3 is TGCGCCAGCAGTGATTCGGCAGTTTGGACAGGGACAGGGGAGCTGTTTTTT. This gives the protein CASSDSAVWTGTGELFF.

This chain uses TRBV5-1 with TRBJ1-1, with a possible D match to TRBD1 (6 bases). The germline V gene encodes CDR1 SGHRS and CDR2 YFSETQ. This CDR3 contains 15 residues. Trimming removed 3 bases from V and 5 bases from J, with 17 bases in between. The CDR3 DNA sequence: TGCGCCAGCAGCTGGGGGCAGGGGCGAGGAACTGAAGCTTTCTTT. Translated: CASSWGQGRGTEAFF.

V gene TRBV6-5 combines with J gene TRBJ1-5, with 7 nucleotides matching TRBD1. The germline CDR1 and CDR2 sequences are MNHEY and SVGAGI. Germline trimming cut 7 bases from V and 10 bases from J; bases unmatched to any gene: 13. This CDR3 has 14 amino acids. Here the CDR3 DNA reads TGTGCCAGCAACCGGGGACAGTTGGGGAGCCCCCAGCATTTT. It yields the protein CASNRGQLGSPQHF.

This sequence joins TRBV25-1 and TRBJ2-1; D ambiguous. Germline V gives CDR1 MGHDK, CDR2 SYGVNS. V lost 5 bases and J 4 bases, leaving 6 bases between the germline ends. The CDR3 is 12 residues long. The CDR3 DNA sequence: TGTGCCAGCAGTTTCTTATACAATGAGCAGTTCTTC. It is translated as CASSFLYNEQFF.

The CDR3 protein is CASSEAQGYQPQHF. The CDR3 bases are TGTGCCAGCAGTGAAGCGCAGGGGTATCAGCCCCAGCATTTT. V usage is TRBV6-1 and J usage is TRBJ1-5, with D perhaps TRBD1 (6 bases). CDR1 and CDR2 from the germline V gene are MNHNS and SASEGT. V shed 0 bases and J shed 5 bases, with 8 bases lying between them. The length of the CDR3 is 14 residues.

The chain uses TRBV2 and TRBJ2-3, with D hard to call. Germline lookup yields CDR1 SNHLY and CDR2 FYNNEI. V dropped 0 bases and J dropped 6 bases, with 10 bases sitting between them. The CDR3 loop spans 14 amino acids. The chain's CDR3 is CASSEALIGDTQYF. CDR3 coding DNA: TGTGCCAGCAGTGAAGCGCTTATTGGGGATACGCAGTATTTT. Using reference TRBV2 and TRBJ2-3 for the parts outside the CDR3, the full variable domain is EPEVTQTPSHQVTQMGQEVILRCVPISNHLYFYWYRQILGQKVEFLVSFYNNEISEKSEIFDDQFSVERPDGSNFTLKIRSTKLEDSAMYFCASSEALIGDTQYFGPGTRLTVL.

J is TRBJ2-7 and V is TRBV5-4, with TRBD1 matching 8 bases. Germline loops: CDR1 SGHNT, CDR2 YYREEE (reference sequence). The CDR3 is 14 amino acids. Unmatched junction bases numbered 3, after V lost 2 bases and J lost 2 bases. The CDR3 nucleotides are TGTGCCAGCAGCTTAGCAGGGGGCCCCTACGAGCAGTACTTC. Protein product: CASSLAGGPYEQYF.

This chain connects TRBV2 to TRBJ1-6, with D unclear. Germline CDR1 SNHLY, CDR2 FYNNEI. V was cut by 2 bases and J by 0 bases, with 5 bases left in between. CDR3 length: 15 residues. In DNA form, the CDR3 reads TGTGCCAGCAGTGAATATTCCTCCTATAATTCACCCCTCCACTTT. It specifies CASSEYSSYNSPLHF.

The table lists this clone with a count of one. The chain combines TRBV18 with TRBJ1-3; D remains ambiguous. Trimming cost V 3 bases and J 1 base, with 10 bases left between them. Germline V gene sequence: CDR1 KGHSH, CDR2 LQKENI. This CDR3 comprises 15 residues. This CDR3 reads CASSPSAPSGNTIYF. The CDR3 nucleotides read TGTGCCAGCTCACCTTCGGCTCCGTCTGGAAACACCATATATTTT.

CDR3 DNA: TGTGCCGGCCACAGGGACAGGGTCTATGGCTACACCTTC. Translating gives CAGHRDRVYGYTF. The chain joins TRBV6-1 to TRBJ1-2; TRBD1 matches at 9 bases. This CDR3 has 13 amino acids. CDR1 MNHNS and CDR2 SASEGT come from the germline V gene. V gave up 11 bases and J gave up 4 bases; unmatched junction bases: 8.

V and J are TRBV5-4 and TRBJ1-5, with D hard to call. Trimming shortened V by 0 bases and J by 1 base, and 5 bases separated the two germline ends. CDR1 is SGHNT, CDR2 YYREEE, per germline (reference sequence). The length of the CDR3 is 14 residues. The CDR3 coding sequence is TGTGCCAGCAGCTTGGTGGGGAGCAATCAGCCCCAGCATTTT. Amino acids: CASSLVGSNQPQHF.

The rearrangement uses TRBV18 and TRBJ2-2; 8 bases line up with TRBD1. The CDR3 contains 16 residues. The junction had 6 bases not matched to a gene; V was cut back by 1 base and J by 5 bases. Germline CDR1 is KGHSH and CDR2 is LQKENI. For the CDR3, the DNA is TGTGCCAGCTCACCACTGGACAGGGAGTTGACCGGGGAGCTGTTTTTT. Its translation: CASSPLDRELTGELFF. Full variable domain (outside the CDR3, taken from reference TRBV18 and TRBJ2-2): NAGVMQNPRHLVRRRGQEARLRCSPMKGHSHVYWYRQLPEEGLKFMVYLQKENIIDESGMPKERFSAEFPKEGPSILRIQQVVRGDSAAYFCASSPLDRELTGELFFGEGSRLTVL.

CDR3 region: CASRRDGLTGELFF. CDR3 DNA: TGTGCCAGCAGGCGAGATGGTCTAACCGGGGAGCTGTTTTTT. The chain combines TRBV6-1 with TRBJ2-2; D not certain. The CDR3 runs 14 residues. V lost 6 bases and J lost 5, with 13 bases in between. Looked up from germline, CDR1 is MNHNS and CDR2 is SASEGT.

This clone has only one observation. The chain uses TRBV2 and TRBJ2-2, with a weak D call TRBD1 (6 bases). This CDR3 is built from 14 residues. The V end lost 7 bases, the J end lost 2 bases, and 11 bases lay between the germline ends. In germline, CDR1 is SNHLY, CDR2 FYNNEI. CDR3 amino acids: CASNPDSNTGELFF. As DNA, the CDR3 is TGTGCCAGCAACCCGGACAGTAACACCGGGGAGCTGTTTTTT.

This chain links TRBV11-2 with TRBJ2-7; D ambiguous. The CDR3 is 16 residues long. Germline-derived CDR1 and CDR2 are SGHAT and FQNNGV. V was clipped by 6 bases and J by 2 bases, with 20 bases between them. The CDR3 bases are TGTGCCAGCAGGTCGGAAGTAATGGGTGCGGCCTACGAGCAGTACTTC. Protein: CASRSEVMGAAYEQYF.

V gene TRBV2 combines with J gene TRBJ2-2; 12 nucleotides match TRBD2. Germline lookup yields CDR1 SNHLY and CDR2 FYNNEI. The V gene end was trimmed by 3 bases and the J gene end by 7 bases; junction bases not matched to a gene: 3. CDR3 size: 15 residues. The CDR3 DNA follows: TGTGCCAGCAGTGAGACTAGCGGGAGAAGCGGGGAGCTGTTTTTT. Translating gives CASSETSGRSGELFF.

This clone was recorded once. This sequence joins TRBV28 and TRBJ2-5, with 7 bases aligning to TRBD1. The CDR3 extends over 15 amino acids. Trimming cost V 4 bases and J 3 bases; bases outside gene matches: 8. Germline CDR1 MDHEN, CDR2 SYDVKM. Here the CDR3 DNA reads TGTGCCAGCAGTTCCCCCTCCGGGACAGAAGAGACCCAGTACTTC. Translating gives CASSSPSGTEETQYF.

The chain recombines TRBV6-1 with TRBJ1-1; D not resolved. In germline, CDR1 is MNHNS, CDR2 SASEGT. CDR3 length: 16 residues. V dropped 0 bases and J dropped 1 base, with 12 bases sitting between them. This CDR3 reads CASSEAYHVANTEAFF. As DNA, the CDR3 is TGTGCCAGCAGTGAAGCGTACCACGTTGCGAACACTGAAGCTTTCTTT.

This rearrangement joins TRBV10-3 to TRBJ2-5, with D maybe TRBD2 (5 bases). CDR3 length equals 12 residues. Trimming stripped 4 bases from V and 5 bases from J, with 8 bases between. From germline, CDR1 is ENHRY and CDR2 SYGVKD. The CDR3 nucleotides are TGTGCCATCAGTGGTGGGAGTGAGACCCAGTACTTC. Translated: CAISGGSETQYF.

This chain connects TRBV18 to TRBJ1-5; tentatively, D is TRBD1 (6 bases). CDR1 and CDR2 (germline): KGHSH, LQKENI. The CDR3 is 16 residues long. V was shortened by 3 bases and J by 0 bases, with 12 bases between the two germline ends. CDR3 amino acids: CASSPFRTDSNQPQHF. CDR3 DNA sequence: TGTGCCAGCTCACCCTTCCGGACAGATAGCAATCAGCCCCAGCATTTT.

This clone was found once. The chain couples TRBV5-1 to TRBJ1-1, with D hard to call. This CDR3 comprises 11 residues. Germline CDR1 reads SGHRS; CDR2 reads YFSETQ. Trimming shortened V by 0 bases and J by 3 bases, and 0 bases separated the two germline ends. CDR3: CASSLDTEAFF. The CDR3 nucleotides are TGCGCCAGCAGCTTGGACACTGAAGCTTTCTTT.

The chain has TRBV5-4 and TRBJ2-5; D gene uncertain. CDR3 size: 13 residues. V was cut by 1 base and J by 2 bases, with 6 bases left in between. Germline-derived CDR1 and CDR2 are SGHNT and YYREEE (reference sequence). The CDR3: CASSLRHQETQYF. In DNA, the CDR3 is TGTGCCAGCAGCTTGAGGCATCAAGAGACCCAGTACTTC. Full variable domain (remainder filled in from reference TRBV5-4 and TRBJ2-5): ETGVTQSPTHLIKTRGQQVTLRCSSQSGHNTVSWYQQALGQGPQFIFQYYREEENGRGNFPPRFSGLQFPNYSSELNVNALELDDSALYLCASSLRHQETQYFGPGTRLLVL.

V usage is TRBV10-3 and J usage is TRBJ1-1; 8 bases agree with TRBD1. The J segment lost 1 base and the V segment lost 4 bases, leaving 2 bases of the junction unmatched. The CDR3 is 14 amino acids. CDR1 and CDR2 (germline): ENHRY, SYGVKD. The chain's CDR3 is CAISVGTGNTEAFF. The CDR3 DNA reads TGTGCCATCAGTGTCGGGACAGGGAACACTGAAGCTTTCTTT.

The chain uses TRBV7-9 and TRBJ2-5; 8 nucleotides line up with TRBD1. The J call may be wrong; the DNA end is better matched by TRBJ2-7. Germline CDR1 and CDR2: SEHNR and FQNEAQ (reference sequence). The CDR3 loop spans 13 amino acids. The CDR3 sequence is CASSEGTGYEQYF. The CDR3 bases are TGTGCCAGCAGCGAAGGGACAGGTTACGAGCAGTACTTC.

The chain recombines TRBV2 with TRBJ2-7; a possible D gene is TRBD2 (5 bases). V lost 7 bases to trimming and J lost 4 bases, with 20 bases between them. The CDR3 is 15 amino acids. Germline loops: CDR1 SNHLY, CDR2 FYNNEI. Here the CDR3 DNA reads TGTGCCAGCATTTCGCCGGGCTTCAGCGGTTACGAGCAGTACTTC. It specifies CASISPGFSGYEQYF.

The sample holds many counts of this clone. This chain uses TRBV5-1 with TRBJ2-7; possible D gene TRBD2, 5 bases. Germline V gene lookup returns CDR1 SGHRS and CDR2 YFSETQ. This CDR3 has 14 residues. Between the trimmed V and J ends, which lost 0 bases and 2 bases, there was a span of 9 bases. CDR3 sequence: CASSLGGSAYEQYF. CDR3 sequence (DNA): TGCGCCAGCAGCTTGGGAGGGTCAGCCTACGAGCAGTACTTC.

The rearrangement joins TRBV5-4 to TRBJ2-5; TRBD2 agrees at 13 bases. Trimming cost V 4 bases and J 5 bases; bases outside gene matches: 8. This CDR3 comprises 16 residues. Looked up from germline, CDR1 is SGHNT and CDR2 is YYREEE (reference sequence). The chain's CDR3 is CASSPRLAGGAETQYF. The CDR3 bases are TGTGCCAGCAGCCCAAGACTAGCGGGAGGAGCGGAGACCCAGTACTTC.

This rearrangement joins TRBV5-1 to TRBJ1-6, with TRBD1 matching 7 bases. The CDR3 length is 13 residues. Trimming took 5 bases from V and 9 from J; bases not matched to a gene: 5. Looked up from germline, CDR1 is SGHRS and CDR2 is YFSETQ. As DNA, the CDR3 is TGCGCCAGCAGTGACAGGGAAGGTTCACCCCTCCACTTT. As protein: CASSDREGSPLHF.